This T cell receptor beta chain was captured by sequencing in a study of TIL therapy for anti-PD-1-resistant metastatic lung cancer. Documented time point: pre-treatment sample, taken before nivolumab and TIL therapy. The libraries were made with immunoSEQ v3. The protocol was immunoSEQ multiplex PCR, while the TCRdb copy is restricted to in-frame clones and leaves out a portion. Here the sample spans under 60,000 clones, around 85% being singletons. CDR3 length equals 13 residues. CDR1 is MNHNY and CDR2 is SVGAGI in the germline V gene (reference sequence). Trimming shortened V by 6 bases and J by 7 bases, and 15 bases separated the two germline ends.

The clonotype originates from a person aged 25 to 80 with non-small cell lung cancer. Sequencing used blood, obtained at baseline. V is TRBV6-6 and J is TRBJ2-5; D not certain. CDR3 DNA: TGTGCCAGCAGCTCGGATCCGGCAGGGACCCAGTACTTC. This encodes CASSSDPAGTQYF.